This T cell receptor (beta chain) was identified during a study of blood T cell repertoires in COVID-19. In the study overall: Nucleic acid was either cDNA or gDNA, and it came from T cells, B-cell-depleted T cells, or PBMCs.

The CDR3 is made up of 16 amino acids. V was clipped by 4 bases and J by 4 bases; unmatched bases: 7. Germline V gene data show CDR1 as LGHDT and CDR2 as YNNKEL (reference sequence). Study members were between about 18 and 100 years old and lived in around 24 US regions. Cohort placement rested on clinical history that participants reported themselves. Authors' methods: Quantification of nucleated cells was approximated via reference gene primer amplification. The data were produced by immunoSEQ multiplex PCR, yet TCRdb's version contains in-frame clones alone and is incomplete. V and J calls and clone size are copied from that table; D and trimming were computed from the DNA. The data contain roughly 380,000 clones, approximately 91% of them seen just once; the ten biggest clones take up over 1%.

The sequence was obtained from a woman aged 25-40 years who had been exposed to COVID-19. The source material was PBMCs or T cells enriched from blood (not recorded which). The chain recombines TRBV3-1 (or the pseudogene TRBV3-2) with TRBJ2-1, with 10 bases aligning to TRBD2. Written as DNA, the CDR3 is TGTGCCAGCAGCCCCCAAGCGGGAGGGCCTTACAATGAGCAGTTCTTC. Translating gives CASSPQAGGPYNEQFF.